The 9 T cell receptor beta chains below were found in one sample sequenced in a study of blood T cell repertoires in COVID-19. TCRdb's table, derived via immunoSEQ multiplex PCR, lists solely in-frame clones and lacks some. The sample records under 150,000 clones, almost 90% being singletons. Sequences were obtained from peripheral blood. These receptors originate from a human donor in a cohort sampled during active COVID-19.

The V call is TRBV7-5, the J call TRBJ2-5; the D call of TRBD1 is as the table states it, not checked on the DNA. TRBV7-5 is a listed pseudogene. This CDR3 contains 16 residues. The CDR3 DNA reads as TGTGCCAGAAGCTTAGTGGTACCAGGGGACCAAGAGACCCAGTACTTC. Residues: CARSLVVPGDQETQYF.

V gene TRBV9 combines with J gene TRBJ2-2; TRBD2 aligns across 8 bases. The junction had 5 bases not matched to a gene; V was cut back by 2 bases and J by 2 bases. This CDR3 is 16 amino acids long. Germline V gene data show CDR1 as SGDLS and CDR2 as YYNGEE. The CDR3 is CASSVRLAGNTGELFF. The CDR3 region has the DNA TGTGCCAGCAGCGTCAGGCTAGCGGGTAACACCGGGGAGCTGTTTTTT.

Worth noting for this clone: One end of the junction fails to match germline, which may point to a read error. This chain connects TRBV19 to TRBJ2-7; TRBD1 aligns across 8 bases. Germline CDR1 reads LNHDA; CDR2 reads SQIVND (reference sequence). This CDR3 region has 13 residues. The CDR3 loop is CASQGQASMEHYF. DNA for the CDR3: TGTGCCAGTCAGGGACAGGCGTCTATGGAGCATTACTTC. Using reference TRBV19 and TRBJ2-7 for the parts outside the CDR3, the full variable domain is DGGITQSPKYLFRKEGQNVTLSCEQNLNHDAMYWYRQDPGQGLRLIYYSQIVNDFQKGDIAEGYSVSREKKESFPLTVTSAQKNPTAFYLCASQGQASMEHYFGPGTRLTVT.

The chain links TRBV2 to TRBJ2-1; 8 nucleotides line up with TRBD2. The CDR3 is made up of 17 amino acids. Germline-derived CDR1 and CDR2 are SNHLY and FYNNEI. V shed 2 bases, J shed 7 bases, and the junction held 13 bases outside the gene matches. CDR3 DNA sequence: TGTGCCAGCAGTGAATCCGGGGCGAGCGGGGGTCTGAATGAGCAGTTCTTC. Translating gives CASSESGASGGLNEQFF.

V and J are TRBV7-2 and TRBJ2-1, with TRBD1 matching 10 bases. This CDR3 comprises 15 residues. V was pared by 3 bases and J by 5 bases, with 4 bases of the junction left unmatched. Germline lookup yields CDR1 SGHTA and CDR2 FQGNSA. The CDR3 bases are TGTGCCAGCAGCTTCGGACAGGGGGACCACAATGAGCAGTTCTTC. It specifies CASSFGQGDHNEQFF.

This chain joins TRBV7-8 and TRBJ1-1; maybe TRBD1 (6 bases). This CDR3 has 17 amino acids. Between the trimmed V and J ends, which lost 5 bases and 0 bases, there was a span of 19 bases. CDR1 is SGHVS, CDR2 FQNEAQ, per germline. CDR3 in amino acids: CASSRGGVGRVNTEAFF. For the CDR3, the DNA is TGTGCCAGCAGCCGAGGGGGGGTAGGGAGAGTGAACACTGAAGCTTTCTTT.

The chain combines TRBV4-3 with TRBJ1-6; 9 positions match TRBD1. From germline, CDR1 is LGHNA and CDR2 YSLEER. Losses at the gene ends were 5 bases for V and 5 bases for J; bases not matched to a gene: 4. CDR3 length equals 15 residues. CDR3 nucleotides: TGCGCCAGCAGCTCCCGGGACAGGGATAATTCACCCCTCCACTTT. It codes for CASSSRDRDNSPLHF.

The gene calls are TRBV19 and TRBJ2-7; no firm D call. The CDR3 runs to 14 residues. The germline gives CDR1 LNHDA, CDR2 SQIVND (reference sequence). V lost 2 bases, J lost 1 base, and 9 bases lay in between. CDR3 residues: CASSIKSRSYEQYF. The CDR3, as DNA: TGTGCCAGTAGTATAAAGTCCCGGTCCTACGAGCAGTACTTC.

This rearrangement joins TRBV6-1 to TRBJ2-1; tentatively, D is TRBD1 (5 bases). Per germline, CDR1 MNHNS and CDR2 SASEGT. V lost 1 base, J lost 7 bases, and 23 bases lay in between. The CDR3 is 18 residues long. The CDR3 spells CASSEETRAHLEKNEQFF. As DNA, the CDR3 is TGTGCCAGCAGTGAAGAGACCAGGGCACATCTCGAGAAAAATGAGCAGTTCTTC.